The sequence of this T cell receptor beta chain was determined in a study of glioma-infiltrating T cells. Using RNA template, CDR3s of TCR alpha and beta were amplified with iRepertoire arm-PCR. For one-step reverse transcription and amplification, about 90-450 ng of tissue mRNA or PBMC total RNA was used. MiXCR, applied by TCRdb to the multiplex PCR reads, yields one record per CDR3 protein. The table lists 90,000 to 110,000 distinct CDR3 sequences, less than 30% of them singletons. This clonotype was observed at least ten times. Its cognate antigen is unknown. V lost 10 bases and J 1 base, leaving 13 bases between the germline ends. CDR1 KGHDR and CDR2 SFDVKD come from the germline V gene. This CDR3 has 15 amino acids. The study's findings and limits: Tissue-blood divergence was below expectation in non-neoplastic patients, above in gliomas. Tissue and blood shared very few CDR3 sequences.

This sequence was found in a human donor with low-grade glioma or glioblastoma, undergoing nonglioma brain surgery, or in good health (not recorded which). V is TRBV24-1 and J is TRBJ2-6; D possibly uses TRBD1 or TRBD2 (5 bases each). Sequencing was carried out using glioma tissue, nonneoplastic brain tissue, or PBMCs (not recorded which). CDR3 nucleotide sequence: TGTGCCACTTCGAGGGGATCATCTGGGGCCAACGTCCTGACTTTC. Translated, it gives CATSRGSSGANVLTF.